What follows is one T cell receptor beta chain and its context. These data belong to a study of blood T cell repertoires in COVID-19. As for the study in general: Collection of acute and convalescent COVID-19 samples took place in the United States, Italy and Spain. PBMCs, B-cell-depleted T cells, or T cells provided the cDNA or gDNA that made up the material.

Original data processing: For nucleated cells, counts were estimated from reference gene primer amplification. Using immunoSEQ multiplex PCR, the repertoire was profiled, and TCRdb retains in-frame clones only, with some absent. V and J calls plus clone size are reproduced from that table; the DNA served to infer D and trimming. The repertoire holds roughly 150,000 clones, under 90% seen once, with 44% in the top ten. The TCR sequence derives from a human donor in a cohort sampled during active COVID-19. The sequencing sample was made of peripheral blood.

As DNA, the CDR3 is TGTGCCAGCAGTCCCGACGGAGATAATCAGCCCCAGCATTTT. Translation gives CASSPDGDNQPQHF. The chain links TRBV7-8 to TRBJ1-5; unclear D gene. The V and J ends lost 6 bases and 4 bases respectively, with 13 bases between them. From germline, CDR1 is SGHVS and CDR2 FQNEAQ. The CDR3 contains 14 residues.